These 3 T cell receptor beta chains share one sample of origin, sequenced in a study of blood T cell repertoires in COVID-19. Sequencing was performed with immunoSEQ multiplex PCR; in TCRdb, only in-frame clones are kept and a portion is missing. The data contain 250,000 to 350,000 clones, 87% of them singletons. The sample was peripheral blood. Receptor source: a woman aged 50 to 60 who had recovered from COVID-19.

This rearrangement joins TRBV5-1 to TRBJ1-1; TRBD1 aligns across 8 bases. The CDR3 length is 15 residues. V was clipped by 3 bases and J by 6 bases; unmatched bases: 10. Germline V CDR1 and CDR2: SGHRS, YFSETQ. DNA of the CDR3: TGCGCCAGCAGCTCGCGATTCGACAGGGGCGCTGAAGCTTTCTTT. The encoded protein is CASSSRFDRGAEAFF. Complete variable domain (other parts from reference TRBV5-1 and TRBJ1-1): KAGVTQTPRYLIKTRGQQVTLSCSPISGHRSVSWYQQTPGQGLQFLFEYFSETQRNKGNFPGRFSGRQFSNSRSEMNVSTLELGDSALYLCASSSRFDRGAEAFFGQGTRLTVV.

V gene TRBV7-9 combines with J gene TRBJ2-3, with 14 bases that match TRBD2. The CDR3 extends over 15 amino acids. The V and J ends lost 2 bases and 14 bases, in that order; junction bases with no gene match: 9. CDR1 is SEHNR, CDR2 FQNEAQ, per germline (reference sequence). The CDR3: CASSLWRTSGGTGYF. The DNA of the CDR3 is TGTGCCAGCAGCTTATGGAGGACTAGCGGGGGGACTGGGTATTTT.

The rearrangement uses TRBV7-9 and TRBJ1-2; D perhaps matches TRBD1 (5 bases). Germline lookup yields CDR1 SEHNR and CDR2 FQNEAQ (reference sequence). This CDR3 comprises 15 residues. Between the trimmed V and J ends, which lost 5 bases and 5 bases, there was a span of 18 bases. CDR3 in DNA: TGTGCCAGCAGCGCGCACAGGTCAGACGGGTATGGCTACACCTTC. Residues: CASSAHRSDGYGYTF.